This T cell receptor beta chain was profiled in a study of response to subunit inactivated influenza vaccine. TCRdb ran MiXCR on the RT-PCR reads and lists one entry per CDR3 protein. Among roughly 550,000 distinct CDR3 sequences listed, around 21% were seen once. Germline loops: CDR1 DFQATT, CDR2 SNEGSKA (reference sequence). The V and J ends lost 5 bases and 2 bases respectively, with 12 bases between them. The CDR3 sequence is 13 residues long. The sample was also linked to a second study, of T cells expressing NK-cell markers. That study reports: Researchers built TCR beta cDNA using 5'RACE template switching with UMIs.

The receptor comes from a man aged 50 or older who received an inactivated influenza vaccine. The rearrangement joins TRBV20-1 to TRBJ1-1; no firm D call. The input for sequencing was CD4+ T cells sorted from PBMCs, taken 11 to 12 days after vaccination. DNA of the CDR3: TGCAGTGCTCCTAGGAATATCAACACTGAAGCTTTCTTT. Its translation: CSAPRNINTEAFF.